This TCR beta chain was found in a study of T and B cells in COVID-19 patients. Ten or more counts support this clonotype. From blood, roughly 240-550 ng of genomic DNA served as TRB template. Multiplex PCR with BIOMED2 TRB-A/B primer pools amplified TRB rearrangements. One entry per CDR3 protein, called by TCRdb with MiXCR from the multiplex PCR reads. This sample has about 5,400 distinct CDR3 sequences, with 25% to 35% found just once. Per germline, CDR1 MNHEY and CDR2 SMNVEV (reference sequence). V lost 5 bases and J 5 bases, leaving 18 bases between the germline ends. This CDR3 comprises 15 residues.

This chain uses TRBV27 with TRBJ1-1; D is perhaps TRBD1 (6 bases). The receptor was isolated from a human donor with active COVID-19. The sequenced material came from blood. Here the CDR3 DNA reads TGTGCCAGCAGTATTTCGGACAGATGGAGGACTGAAGCTTTCTTT. Translated: CASSISDRWRTEAFF.